Listed here is a single T cell receptor beta chain. Its antigen is undetermined. This sample is drawn from a study of blood T cells in healthy people across ages. CDR1 and CDR2 (germline): SGHRS, YFSETQ. Trimming removed 5 bases from V and 8 bases from J; junction bases left unmatched: 11. The CDR3 is 15 amino acids. With a J-beta primer mix and a sample-barcoded 5' primer, a second PCR ran about 6 to 11 cycles. TCRdb passed the 5' RACE reads through MiXCR, listing each CDR3 protein once. The repertoire holds around 1,500,000 distinct CDR3 sequences, with 28% as singletons. Study observations and caveats: Nothing was known about donor CMV status, and this possibly confounded expanded clonotype changes. The diversity estimates, figures obtained from one million T cells, were considered underestimates.

V and J are TRBV5-1 and TRBJ2-1, with TRBD1 identical over 9 bases. This receptor was taken from a woman younger than 45 in good health. Material: blood. The CDR3 sequence is CASRLPGTGRHEQFF. DNA of the CDR3: TGCGCCAGCAGACTACCCGGGACAGGGCGCCATGAGCAGTTCTTC.